Following are 18 T cell receptor beta chains from one sample sequenced in a study of T cell responses to AZD1222 COVID-19 vaccine. The repertoire was sequenced with immunoSEQ multiplex PCR; TCRdb's copy has only in-frame clones and lacks some. The sample records around 130,000 clones, about 94% being singletons. The sample was peripheral blood, taken on day 0 of AZD1222 vaccination. The origin of the receptors is an adult in good health.

This rearrangement joins TRBV15 to TRBJ1-2; 9 bases fit TRBD1. The CDR3 runs 15 residues. Unmatched junction bases numbered 7, after V lost 1 base and J lost 7 bases. The germline CDR1 and CDR2 sequences are LNHNV and YYDKDF (reference sequence). The CDR3 sequence: CATSRGGDRASGYTF. The DNA of the CDR3 is TGTGCCACCAGCAGAGGGGGGGACAGGGCTAGTGGCTACACCTTC. The entire variable domain, with the rest obtained from reference TRBV15 and TRBJ1-2, is as follows: DAMVIQNPRYQVTQFGKPVTLSCSQTLNHNVMYWYQQKSSQAPKLLFHYYDKDFNNEADTPDNFQSRRPNTSFCFLDIRSPGLGDTAMYLCATSRGGDRASGYTFGSGTRLTVV.

This sequence joins TRBV7-9 and TRBJ1-1; 9 positions agree with TRBD1. The CDR3 totals 16 residues. The germline V gene encodes CDR1 SEHNR and CDR2 FQNEAQ (reference sequence). J was trimmed by 0 bases and V by 5 bases; bases with no gene match: 7. CDR3 in DNA: TGTGCCAGCAGCCAAAGGACAGGGGTAATGAACACTGAAGCTTTCTTT. It is translated as CASSQRTGVMNTEAFF.

This clone has just one count. The rearrangement links TRBV5-1 to TRBJ2-1; D is ambiguous. Trimming shortened V by 3 bases and J by 1 base, and 11 bases separated the two germline ends. There are 15 residues in the CDR3. Per germline, CDR1 SGHRS and CDR2 YFSETQ. CDR3 coding DNA: TGCGCCAGCAGCTCGACGGACCCATCCTACAATGAGCAGTTCTTC. Its translation is CASSSTDPSYNEQFF.

The genes are TRBV5-6 and TRBJ2-2; TRBD2 aligns across 7 bases. Trimming removed 4 bases from V and 7 bases from J; junction bases left unmatched: 13. This CDR3 has 16 amino acids. Germline CDR1 reads SGHDT; CDR2 reads YYEEEE. The chain's CDR3 is CASSDGLVLGIGELFF. The DNA for the CDR3 is TGTGCCAGCAGCGACGGACTAGTTTTGGGTATCGGGGAGCTGTTTTTT.

This clone was detected once. This chain connects TRBV6-5 to TRBJ1-1; D gene uncertain. V shed 4 bases and J shed 0 bases, with 6 bases lying between them. This CDR3 is 13 amino acids long. Germline assignment: CDR1 MNHEY and CDR2 SVGAGI. CDR3 protein: CASSLWMNTEAFF. The CDR3 DNA reads TGTGCCAGCAGTTTATGGATGAACACTGAAGCTTTCTTT.

The chain joins TRBV3-1 (or the pseudogene TRBV3-2) to TRBJ2-5; 11 nucleotides match TRBD2. The junction had 9 bases not matched to a gene; V was cut back by 4 bases and J by 2 bases. The CDR3 is 17 residues long. Looked up from germline, CDR1 is LGHDT and CDR2 is YNNKEL (reference sequence). CDR3 nucleotides: TGTGCCAGCAGCCTGTGGGGGGGACTAGCGGTACAAGAGACCCAGTACTTC. This sequence encodes CASSLWGGLAVQETQYF.

V usage is TRBV7-2 and J usage is TRBJ1-2; 11 positions match TRBD1. J gave up 0 bases and V 3 bases, and 0 bases lay outside the gene matches. Per germline, CDR1 SGHTA and CDR2 FQGNSA. This CDR3 is built from 15 residues. The CDR3: CASSLGQGANYGYTF. The CDR3 DNA sequence: TGTGCCAGCAGCTTGGGACAGGGGGCTAACTATGGCTACACCTTC.

The chain joins TRBV6-5 to TRBJ2-1, with 9 nucleotides matching TRBD2. The CDR3 runs 14 residues. The J segment lost 8 bases and the V segment lost 6 bases, leaving 8 bases of the junction unmatched. Germline CDR1 is MNHEY and CDR2 is SVGAGI. CDR3 protein: CASRLAGKAYEQFF. The CDR3 DNA sequence: TGTGCCAGCAGGCTAGCGGGAAAGGCATATGAGCAGTTCTTC.

CDR3: CATSRATESTEANYGYTF. CDR3 bases: TGTGCCACCAGCAGAGCAACGGAATCGACAGAAGCTAACTATGGCTACACCTTC. The chain is built from TRBV15 and TRBJ1-2; D perhaps matches TRBD1 (5 bases). CDR1 and CDR2 from the germline V gene are LNHNV and YYDKDF (reference sequence). Trimming removed 1 base at V and 0 bases at J, with 18 bases between. The CDR3 has 18 residues.

The chain joins TRBV11-2 to TRBJ1-4; TRBD1 aligns across 7 bases. The J segment lost 8 bases and the V segment lost 3 bases, leaving 0 bases of the junction unmatched. This CDR3 spans 12 amino acids. Germline V gives CDR1 SGHAT, CDR2 FQNNGV. CDR3 in DNA: TGTGCCAGCAGCTTGGACAGGGAAAAACTGTTTTTT. It specifies CASSLDREKLFF.

The chain carries TRBV14 and TRBJ2-7; D unclear. Germline CDR1 is SGHDN and CDR2 is FVKESK. Trimming left V 2 bases short and J 6 bases short, with 14 bases between. The CDR3 runs to 14 residues. The CDR3 nucleotides are TGTGCCAGCAGCCAATTCCGCGTACCTCTCGAGCAGTACTTC. This gives the protein CASSQFRVPLEQYF. The full variable domain, completed using reference TRBV14 and TRBJ2-7, is EAGVTQFPSHSVIEKGQTVTLRCDPISGHDNLYWYRRVMGKEIKFLLHFVKESKQDESGMPNNRFLAERTGGTYSTLKVQPAELEDSGVYFCASSQFRVPLEQYFGPGTRLTVT.

The V call is TRBV6-2 or TRBV6-3, the J call TRBJ1-5; no definite D call. Germline CDR1 reads MNHEY; CDR2 reads SVGEGT. The CDR3 length is 15 residues. Between the trimmed V and J ends, which lost 6 bases and 0 bases, there was a span of 12 bases. CDR3: CASSPVGISNQPQHF. CDR3 bases: TGTGCCAGCAGCCCCGTAGGGATTAGCAATCAGCCCCAGCATTTT.

V usage is TRBV10-3 and J usage is TRBJ2-7; 11 nucleotides match TRBD1. V shed 7 bases, J shed 7 bases, and the junction held 9 bases outside the gene matches. Per the germline V gene, CDR1 is ENHRY and CDR2 is SYGVKD. The CDR3 runs to 14 residues. CDR3 nucleotides: TGTGCCATCAAAGCCGGGACAGGGGGGAGGGAGCAGTACTTC. This gives the protein CAIKAGTGGREQYF.

J is TRBJ2-7 and V is TRBV9; D call uncertain. Trimming stripped 0 bases from V and 7 bases from J, with 14 bases between. Germline V CDR1 and CDR2: SGDLS, YYNGEE. The CDR3 runs 14 residues. Here the CDR3 reads CASSVGPAPDEQYF. CDR3 nucleotide sequence: TGTGCCAGCAGCGTAGGTCCTGCCCCGGATGAGCAGTACTTC. Based on the CDR3 plus reference TRBV9 and TRBJ2-7, the full variable domain is DSGVTQTPKHLITATGQRVTLRCSPRSGDLSVYWYQQSLDQGLQFLIQYYNGEERAKGNILERFSAQQFPDLHSELNLSSLELGDSALYFCASSVGPAPDEQYFGPGTRLTVT.

The count of this clone is one. The chain joins TRBV25-1 to TRBJ1-1; TRBD1 might be the D (6 bases). This CDR3 is built from 15 residues. Between the trimmed V and J ends, which lost 1 base and 0 bases, there was a span of 9 bases. CDR1 is MGHDK and CDR2 is SYGVNS in the germline V gene. CDR3 in amino acids: CASSELGTMNTEAFF. Written as DNA, the CDR3 is TGTGCCAGCAGTGAATTGGGGACAATGAACACTGAAGCTTTCTTT.

The genes are TRBV7-3 and TRBJ2-1; 11 nucleotides align to TRBD2. The CDR3 is made up of 14 amino acids. The trim removed 5 bases at V and 7 bases at J, leaving 4 bases unmatched. Germline values: CDR1 SGHTA, CDR2 FQGTGA. CDR3 coding DNA: TGTGCCAGCAGCCTAGCGGGAGGAGGGAATGAGCAGTTCTTC. This encodes CASSLAGGGNEQFF. Variable domain in full (rest from reference TRBV7-3 and TRBJ2-1): GAGVSQTPSNKVTEKGKYVELRCDPISGHTALYWYRQSLGQGPEFLIYFQGTGAADDSGLPNDRFFAVRPEGSVSTLKIQRTERGDSAVYLCASSLAGGGNEQFFGPGTRLTVL.

The CDR3 loop is CASTKGQGYQPQHF. Here the CDR3 DNA reads TGTGCCAGTACTAAGGGACAGGGGTATCAGCCCCAGCATTTT. The chain carries TRBV19 and TRBJ1-5, with 10 bases aligning to TRBD1. Germline V gene data show CDR1 as LNHDA and CDR2 as SQIVND (reference sequence). Unmatched junction bases numbered 5, after V lost 7 bases and J lost 5 bases. This CDR3 comprises 14 residues. The variable domain in full, with the rest retrieved from reference TRBV19 and TRBJ1-5, is DGGITQSPKYLFRKEGQNVTLSCEQNLNHDAMYWYRQDPGQGLRLIYYSQIVNDFQKGDIAEGYSVSREKKESFPLTVTSAQKNPTAFYLCASTKGQGYQPQHFGDGTRLSIL.

This chain links TRBV5-5 with TRBJ1-1; tentative D call: TRBD1 (5 bases). V was shortened by 3 bases and J by 0 bases, with 12 bases between the two germline ends. CDR1 is SGHKS, CDR2 YYEKEE, per germline (reference sequence). The CDR3 contains 15 residues. In DNA, the CDR3 is TGTGCCAGCAGCTCCCCGACAGTTTTGAACACTGAAGCTTTCTTT. Translation: CASSSPTVLNTEAFF.